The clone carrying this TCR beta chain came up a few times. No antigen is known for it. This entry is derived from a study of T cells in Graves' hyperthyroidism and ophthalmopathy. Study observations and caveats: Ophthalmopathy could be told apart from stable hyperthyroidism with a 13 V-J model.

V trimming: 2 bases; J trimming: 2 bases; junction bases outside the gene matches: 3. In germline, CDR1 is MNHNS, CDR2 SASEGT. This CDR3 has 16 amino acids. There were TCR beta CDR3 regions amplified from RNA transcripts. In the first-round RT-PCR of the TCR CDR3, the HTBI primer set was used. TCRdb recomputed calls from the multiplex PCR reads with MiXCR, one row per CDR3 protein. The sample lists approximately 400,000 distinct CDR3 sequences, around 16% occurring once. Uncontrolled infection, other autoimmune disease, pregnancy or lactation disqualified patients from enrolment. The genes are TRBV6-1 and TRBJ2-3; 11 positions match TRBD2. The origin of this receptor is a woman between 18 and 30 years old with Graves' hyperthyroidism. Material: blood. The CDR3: CASSELAGGHTDTQYF. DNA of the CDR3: TGTGCCAGCAGTGAACTAGCGGGGGGCCACACAGATACGCAGTATTTT.